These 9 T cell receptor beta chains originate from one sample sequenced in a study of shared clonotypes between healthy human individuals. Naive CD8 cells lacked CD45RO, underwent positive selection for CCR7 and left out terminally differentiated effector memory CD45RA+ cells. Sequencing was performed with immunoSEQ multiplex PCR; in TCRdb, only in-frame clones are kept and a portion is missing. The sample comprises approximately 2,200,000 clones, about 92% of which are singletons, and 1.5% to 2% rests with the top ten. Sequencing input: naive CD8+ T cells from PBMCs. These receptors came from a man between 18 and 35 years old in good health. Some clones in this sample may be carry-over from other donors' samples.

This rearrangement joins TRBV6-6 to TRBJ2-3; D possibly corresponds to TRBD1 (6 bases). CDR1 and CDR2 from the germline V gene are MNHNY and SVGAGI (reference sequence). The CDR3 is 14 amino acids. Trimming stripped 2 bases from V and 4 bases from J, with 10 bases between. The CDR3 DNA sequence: TGTGCCAGCAGTTACGGCGAGGGGGCAGATACGCAGTATTTT. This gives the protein CASSYGEGADTQYF.

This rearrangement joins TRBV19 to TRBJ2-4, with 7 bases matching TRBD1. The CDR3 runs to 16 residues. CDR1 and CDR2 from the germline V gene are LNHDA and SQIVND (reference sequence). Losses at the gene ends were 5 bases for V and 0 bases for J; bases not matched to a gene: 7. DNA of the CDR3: TGTGCCAGTAGTCCGGGGACAGAACTAGCCAAAAACATTCAGTACTTC. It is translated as CASSPGTELAKNIQYF. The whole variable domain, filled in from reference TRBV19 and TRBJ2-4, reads DGGITQSPKYLFRKEGQNVTLSCEQNLNHDAMYWYRQDPGQGLRLIYYSQIVNDFQKGDIAEGYSVSREKKESFPLTVTSAQKNPTAFYLCASSPGTELAKNIQYFGAGTRLSVL.

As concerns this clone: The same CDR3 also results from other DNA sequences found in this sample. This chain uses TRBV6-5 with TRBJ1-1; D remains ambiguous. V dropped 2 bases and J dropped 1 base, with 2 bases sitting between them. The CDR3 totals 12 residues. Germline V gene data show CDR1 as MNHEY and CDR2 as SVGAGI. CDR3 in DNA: TGTGCCAGCAGTTACAGGAACACTGAAGCTTTCTTT. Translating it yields CASSYRNTEAFF.

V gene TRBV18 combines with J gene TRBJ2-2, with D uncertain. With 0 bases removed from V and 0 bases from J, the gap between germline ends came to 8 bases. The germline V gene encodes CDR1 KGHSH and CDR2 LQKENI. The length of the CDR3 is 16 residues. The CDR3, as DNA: TGTGCCAGCTCACCACCATGGCAGTCGAACACCGGGGAGCTGTTTTTT. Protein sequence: CASSPPWQSNTGELFF.

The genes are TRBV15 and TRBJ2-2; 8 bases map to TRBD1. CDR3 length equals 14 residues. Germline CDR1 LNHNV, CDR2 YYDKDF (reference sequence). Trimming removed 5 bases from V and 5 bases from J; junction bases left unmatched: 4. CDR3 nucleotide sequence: TGTGCCACCAGCCGGACAGGGAATACCGGGGAGCTGTTTTTT. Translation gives CATSRTGNTGELFF. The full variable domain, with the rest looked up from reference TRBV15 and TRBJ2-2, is DAMVIQNPRYQVTQFGKPVTLSCSQTLNHNVMYWYQQKSSQAPKLLFHYYDKDFNNEADTPDNFQSRRPNTSFCFLDIRSPGLGDTAMYLCATSRTGNTGELFFGEGSRLTVL.

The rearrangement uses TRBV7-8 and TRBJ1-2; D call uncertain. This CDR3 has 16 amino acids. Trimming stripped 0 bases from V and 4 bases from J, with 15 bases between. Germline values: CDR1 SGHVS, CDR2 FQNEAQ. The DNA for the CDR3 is TGTGCCAGCAGCTTAGCGCGCGACGTACCAGGCTATGGCTACACCTTC. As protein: CASSLARDVPGYGYTF.

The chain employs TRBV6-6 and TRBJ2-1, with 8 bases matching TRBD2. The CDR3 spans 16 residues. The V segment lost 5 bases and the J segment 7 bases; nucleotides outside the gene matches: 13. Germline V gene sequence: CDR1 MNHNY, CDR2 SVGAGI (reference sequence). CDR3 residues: CASSTGKGLDTNEQFF. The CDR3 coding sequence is TGTGCCAGCAGTACAGGAAAGGGACTAGATACTAATGAGCAGTTCTTC.

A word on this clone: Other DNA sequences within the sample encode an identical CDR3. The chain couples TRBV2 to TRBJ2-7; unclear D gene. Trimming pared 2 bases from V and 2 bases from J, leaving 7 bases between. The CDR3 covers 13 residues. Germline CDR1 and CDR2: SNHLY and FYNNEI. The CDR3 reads CASSEYRTYEQYF. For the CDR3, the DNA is TGTGCCAGCAGTGAATACAGAACCTACGAGCAGTACTTC.

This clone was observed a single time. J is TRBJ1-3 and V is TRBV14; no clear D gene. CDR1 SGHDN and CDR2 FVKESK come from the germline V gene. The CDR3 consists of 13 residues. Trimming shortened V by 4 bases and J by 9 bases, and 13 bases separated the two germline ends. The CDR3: CASSLGRLGTIYF. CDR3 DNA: TGTGCCAGCAGCCTCGGGCGCTTAGGCACCATATATTTT.